Presented here are 19 T cell receptor beta chains from one specimen sequenced in a study of T-cell memory formation after mild COVID-19. TCRdb redid the calling of the 5' RACE reads with MiXCR, one entry per CDR3 protein. The sample lists a few hundred thousand distinct CDR3 sequences; approximately 21% were seen once. The sequencing sample was made of PBMCs or a T cell subset sorted from them (not recorded which). These receptors were taken from an adult woman who had mild COVID-19 (a few samples of this study predate the infection). Cell type and time point are not known.

The chain combines TRBV7-8 with TRBJ1-6; 9 nucleotides match TRBD1. Per the germline V gene, CDR1 is SGHVS and CDR2 is FQNEAQ. Losses at the gene ends were 5 bases for V and 7 bases for J; bases not matched to a gene: 12. This CDR3 has 17 amino acids. The CDR3 protein is CASSPGGTGLRNSPLHF. In DNA, the CDR3 is TGTGCCAGCAGCCCTGGTGGGACAGGGTTAAGAAATTCACCCCTCCACTTT.

This chain uses TRBV27 with TRBJ2-7; D might be TRBD1 (6 bases). V was clipped by 5 bases and J by 3 bases, with 14 bases between them. The germline V gene has CDR1 MNHEY and CDR2 SMNVEV (reference sequence). The CDR3 is 14 residues long. The CDR3 reads CASSLRTEFYEQYF. The DNA of the CDR3 is TGTGCCAGCAGTCTTCGGACAGAATTCTACGAGCAGTACTTC.

This clonotype was found a few times. The genes are TRBV5-1 and TRBJ2-1, with a tentative D call TRBD2 (6 bases). V lost 0 bases and J lost 0, with 13 bases in between. The V gene's germline CDR1 is SGHRS and CDR2 YFSETQ. This CDR3 has 17 residues. CDR3 in amino acids: CASSLVGGPSSYNEQFF. The CDR3 DNA sequence: TGCGCCAGCAGCTTGGTCGGAGGGCCAAGCTCCTACAATGAGCAGTTCTTC.

The rearrangement uses TRBV5-6 and TRBJ2-1; the D call may be TRBD1 or TRBD2 (5 bases each). CDR3 length: 14 amino acids. Germline V gives CDR1 SGHDT, CDR2 YYEEEE. V gave up 1 base and J gave up 10 bases, with 15 bases separating them. As DNA, the CDR3 is TGTGCCAGCAGCTTGCCAGGGTGGGAGCGGGAGCAGTTCTTC. Protein: CASSLPGWEREQFF.

This clonotype was counted between two and nine times. CDR3: CASSLVIGVNTEAFF. For the CDR3, the DNA is TGTGCCAGCAGTTTAGTGATCGGAGTTAACACTGAAGCTTTCTTT. This rearrangement joins TRBV12-3 or TRBV12-4 to TRBJ1-1, with D unclear. V was trimmed by 1 base and J by 2 bases, leaving 11 bases between them. This CDR3 spans 15 amino acids.

In this sample, this clonotype turned up a few times. The chain combines TRBV7-9 with TRBJ2-3, with TRBD2 identical over 10 bases. Unmatched junction bases numbered 7, after V lost 5 bases and J lost 2 bases. Germline CDR1 SEHNR, CDR2 FQNEAQ (reference sequence). There are 16 residues in the CDR3. The CDR3 DNA reads TGTGCCAGCAGCAAAAGCGGGAGGGCCTCCACAGATACGCAGTATTTT. Translated, it gives CASSKSGRASTDTQYF.

The chain links TRBV3-1 to TRBJ2-1; TRBD1 is a possible D gene (5 bases). The CDR3 consists of 13 residues. The germline CDR1 and CDR2 sequences are LGHDT and YNNKEL (reference sequence). V dropped 5 bases and J dropped 9 bases, with 14 bases sitting between them. The CDR3 sequence: CASSKGANREQFF. The CDR3 bases are TGTGCCAGCAGCAAAGGGGCCAACCGTGAGCAGTTCTTC.

The J gene is TRBJ1-2, the V gene TRBV7-2; 8 nucleotides align to TRBD1. CDR3 length: 15 residues. The V gene's germline CDR1 is SGHTA and CDR2 FQGNSA. V shed 5 bases, J shed 2 bases, and the junction held 7 bases outside the gene matches. CDR3 nucleotides: TGTGCCAGCAGCCCTCGGACAGGGACGAACTATGGCTACACCTTC. Translation: CASSPRTGTNYGYTF.

The chain uses TRBV3-1 and TRBJ2-4, with D unresolved. Trimming removed 8 bases from V and 0 bases from J, with 11 bases in between. This CDR3 has 14 amino acids. Germline V gene lookup returns CDR1 LGHDT and CDR2 YNNKEL (reference sequence). The CDR3 region has the DNA TGTGCCAGCGGAGAGCTGCTAGCCAAAAACATTCAGTACTTC. This encodes CASGELLAKNIQYF.

In this sample, this clonotype turned up a few times. A read error may produce the germline difference seen at one junction end. V usage is TRBV4-2 and J usage is TRBJ2-1, with D unresolved. The CDR3 totals 15 residues. Germline lookup yields CDR1 LGHNA and CDR2 YNFKEQ. The CDR3 reads CASSPNNGPYDEQFF. The CDR3 DNA is TGTGCCAGCAGCCCGAACAACGGGCCCTACGATGAGCAGTTCTTC.

The rearrangement links TRBV5-4 to TRBJ1-1, with unresolved D. Per germline, CDR1 SGHNT and CDR2 YYREEE (reference sequence). The CDR3 sequence is 12 residues long. The ends were cut back, 0 bases at V and 10 bases at J, with 10 bases in the middle. The CDR3 DNA sequence: TGTGCCAGCAGCTTGGGGTCAGCGGGAGCTTTCTTT. This gives the protein CASSLGSAGAFF.

This clonotype occurred a few times. This rearrangement joins TRBV7-2 to TRBJ2-5; 8 nucleotides agree with TRBD2. The germline V gene encodes CDR1 SGHTA and CDR2 FQGNSA. The CDR3 sequence is 16 residues long. V trimming: 1 base; J trimming: 1 base; junction bases outside the gene matches: 5. The CDR3 bases are TGTGCCAGCAGCTTAGGGGTAGCGGGGCGCCAAGAGACCCAGTACTTC. Amino acids: CASSLGVAGRQETQYF.

The chain has TRBV7-6 and TRBJ2-3, with D perhaps matching TRBD2 (5 bases). V lost 5 bases and J 5 bases, leaving 14 bases between the germline ends. The CDR3 spans 14 residues. Germline V gene lookup returns CDR1 SGHVS and CDR2 FNYEAQ. CDR3 residues: CASSPSEVRDTQYF. As DNA, the CDR3 is TGTGCCAGCAGCCCCTCGGAGGTTAGAGATACGCAGTATTTT.

This clonotype was counted only a few times. This chain links TRBV7-2 with TRBJ2-1; the match to TRBD2 covers 10 bases. This CDR3 contains 15 residues. J was trimmed by 7 bases and V by 5 bases; bases with no gene match: 8. CDR1 is SGHTA, CDR2 FQGNSA, per germline. The CDR3 loop is CASSQRTSGTNEQFF. The CDR3 DNA is TGTGCCAGCAGCCAACGGACTAGCGGAACGAATGAGCAGTTCTTC.

This clonotype was picked up a small number of times. The chain combines TRBV27 with TRBJ1-6, with 7 nucleotides matching TRBD1. Trimming removed 4 bases from V and 7 bases from J; junction bases left unmatched: 4. The germline V gene encodes CDR1 MNHEY and CDR2 SMNVEV (reference sequence). This CDR3 comprises 14 residues. The DNA for the CDR3 is TGTGCCAGCAGTTCGGGACAGAAGAATTCACCCCTCCACTTT. This sequence encodes CASSSGQKNSPLHF.

This clonotype has a count of ten or more. This chain links TRBV7-9 with TRBJ2-1; D is possibly TRBD2 (6 bases). In germline, CDR1 is SEHNR, CDR2 FQNEAQ (reference sequence). The V end lost 6 bases, the J end lost 5 bases, and 20 bases lay between the germline ends. The CDR3 contains 16 residues. The CDR3 DNA follows: TGTGCCAGCAGGCACGTCCTTCGGGGGATGAACAATGAGCAGTTCTTC. It specifies CASRHVLRGMNNEQFF. The full variable domain, its missing parts supplied by reference TRBV7-9 and TRBJ2-1, is DTGVSQNPRHKITKRGQNVTFRCDPISEHNRLYWYRQTLGQGPEFLTYFQNEAQLEKSRLLSDRFSAERPKGSFSTLEIQRTEQGDSAMYLCASRHVLRGMNNEQFFGPGTRLTVL.

The chain has TRBV6-5 and TRBJ1-1; no clear D gene. Per the germline V gene, CDR1 is MNHEY and CDR2 is SVGAGI. V was trimmed by 1 base and J by 5 bases, leaving 11 bases between them. The CDR3 sequence is 14 residues long. CDR3 sequence reads: CASSYWDLETEAFF. CDR3 DNA sequence: TGTGCCAGCAGTTACTGGGATTTGGAGACTGAAGCTTTCTTT.

This chain uses TRBV9 with TRBJ2-7; perhaps TRBD2 as D (5 bases). The length of the CDR3 is 13 residues. Looked up from germline, CDR1 is SGDLS and CDR2 is YYNGEE. The V end lost 2 bases, the J end lost 4 bases, and 10 bases lay between the germline ends. CDR3 amino acids: CASSVNGNYEQYF. CDR3 bases: TGTGCCAGCAGCGTTAACGGGAATTACGAGCAGTACTTC.

This clonotype was observed a handful of times. This rearrangement joins TRBV29-1 to TRBJ2-7; 7 bases agree with TRBD1. This CDR3 contains 13 residues. In germline, CDR1 is SQVTM, CDR2 ANQGSEA. V was clipped by 6 bases and J by 3 bases; unmatched bases: 8. CDR3 amino acids: CSVVGQQDYEQYF. The DNA for the CDR3 is TGCAGCGTCGTGGGACAGCAAGACTACGAGCAGTACTTC.